This TCR beta chain is drawn from a study of shared clonotypes between healthy human individuals. To note about this clone: Antigen unknown.

Sequencing was performed with immunoSEQ multiplex PCR; in TCRdb, only in-frame clones are kept and a portion is missing. The sample includes fewer than 1 million clones, about 96% seen only once; the top ten take over 0.2%. Study observations and caveats: Sampling included only blood; tissue repertoires likely differ. Generation probability values for non-shared clonotypes were lower than those for clonotypes shared by all four donors. Rarefaction curves obtained for sorted subsets showed sequencing incomplete despite large depth.

Naive CD8 cells lacked CD45RO, underwent positive selection for CCR7 and left out terminally differentiated effector memory CD45RA+ cells. Trimming cost V 6 bases and J 0 bases; bases outside gene matches: 13. The germline gives CDR1 SQVTM, CDR2 ANQGSEA. The CDR3 has 16 residues. Sequenced material: naive CD8+ T cells sorted from blood. The sequence was collected from a young man in good health. The chain carries TRBV29-1 and TRBJ2-7, with 8 bases that match TRBD2. The DNA of the CDR3 is TGCAGCGTCCCGGGGGGGACAACGCCCCACTCCTACGAGCAGTACTTC. This encodes CSVPGGTTPHSYEQYF.